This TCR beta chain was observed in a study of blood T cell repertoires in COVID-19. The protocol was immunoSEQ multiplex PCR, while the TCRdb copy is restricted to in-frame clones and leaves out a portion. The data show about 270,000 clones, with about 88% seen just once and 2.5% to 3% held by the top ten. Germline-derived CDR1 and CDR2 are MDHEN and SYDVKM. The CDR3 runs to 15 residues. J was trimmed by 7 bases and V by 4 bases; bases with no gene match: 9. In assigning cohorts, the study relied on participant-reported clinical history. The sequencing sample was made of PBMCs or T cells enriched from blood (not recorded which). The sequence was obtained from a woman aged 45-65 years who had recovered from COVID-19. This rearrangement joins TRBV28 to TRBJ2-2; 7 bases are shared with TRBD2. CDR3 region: CASSSSGMKVGELFF. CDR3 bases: TGTGCCAGCAGTTCGAGCGGGATGAAGGTCGGGGAGCTGTTTTTT.